This TCR beta chain originates from a study of identical twins. The table lists this clonotype with many counts. Its matching antigen is unknown. One entry per CDR3 protein results from TCRdb running MiXCR on the 5' RACE reads. The repertoire has hundreds of thousands of distinct CDR3 sequences, 7.5% of them found once; the top ten carry about 1.8%. J gave up 9 bases and V 5 bases, and 4 bases lay outside the gene matches. The CDR3 consists of 12 residues. Germline values: CDR1 SEHNR, CDR2 FQNEAQ (reference sequence). Every sampled donor was Caucasian and healthy. Findings of the study overall: The abundant beta clonotypes from cord blood had fewer insertions, and memory repertoires had none of this. An excess of low generation probability was shown by twin-shared out-of-frame alpha sequences.

This sample also belongs to another study, concerning yellow fever vaccine responses in identical twins.

The TCR originated in a woman aged 18 to 35 in good health. Sequencing used memory (CD45RO+) T cells sorted from blood. The chain is built from TRBV7-9 and TRBJ2-1; 7 bases match TRBD1. The CDR3 sequence is CASSTGAGEQFF. The CDR3 DNA reads as TGTGCCAGCAGCACAGGGGCTGGTGAGCAGTTCTTC. Full variable domain (outside the CDR3, taken from reference TRBV7-9 and TRBJ2-1): DTGVSQNPRHKITKRGQNVTFRCDPISEHNRLYWYRQTLGQGPEFLTYFQNEAQLEKSRLLSDRFSAERPKGSFSTLEIQRTEQGDSAMYLCASSTGAGEQFFGPGTRLTVL.